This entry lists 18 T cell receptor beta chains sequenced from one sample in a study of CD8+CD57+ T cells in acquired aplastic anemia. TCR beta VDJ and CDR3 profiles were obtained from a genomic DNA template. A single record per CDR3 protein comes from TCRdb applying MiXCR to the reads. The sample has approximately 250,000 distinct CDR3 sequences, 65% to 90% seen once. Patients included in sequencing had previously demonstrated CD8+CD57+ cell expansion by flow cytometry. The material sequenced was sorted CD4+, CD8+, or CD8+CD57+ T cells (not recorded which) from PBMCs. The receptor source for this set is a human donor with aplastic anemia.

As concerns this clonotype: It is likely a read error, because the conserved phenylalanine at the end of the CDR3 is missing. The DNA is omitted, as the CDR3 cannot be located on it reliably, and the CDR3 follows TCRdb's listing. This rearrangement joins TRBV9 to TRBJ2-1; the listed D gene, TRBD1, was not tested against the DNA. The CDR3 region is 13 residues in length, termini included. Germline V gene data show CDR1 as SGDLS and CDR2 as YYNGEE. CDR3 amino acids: CASSSRTRTSPSI.

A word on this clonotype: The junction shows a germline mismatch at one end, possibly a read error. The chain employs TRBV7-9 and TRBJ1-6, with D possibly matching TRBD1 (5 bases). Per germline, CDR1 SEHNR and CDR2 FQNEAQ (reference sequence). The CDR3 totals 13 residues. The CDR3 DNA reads TGTGCCAGCAGCCTTGATACTAGCGGGGCCAGCGACTTT. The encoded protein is CASSLDTSGASDF.

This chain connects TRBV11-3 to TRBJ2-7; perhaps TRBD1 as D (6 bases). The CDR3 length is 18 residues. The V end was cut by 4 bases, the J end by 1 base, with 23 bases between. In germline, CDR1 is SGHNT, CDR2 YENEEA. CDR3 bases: TGTGCCAGCAGCTCGGGTCGACCTAGGACAGCCCTTTCCTACGAGCAGTACGTC. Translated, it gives CASSSGRPRTALSYEQYV.

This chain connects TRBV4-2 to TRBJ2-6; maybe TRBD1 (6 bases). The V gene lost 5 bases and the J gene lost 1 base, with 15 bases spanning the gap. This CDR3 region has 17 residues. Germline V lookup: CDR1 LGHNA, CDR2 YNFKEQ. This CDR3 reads CASSTGTPRSGANVLTF. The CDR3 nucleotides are TGTGCCAGCAGCACCGGGACACCCCGATCTGGGGCCAACGTCCTGACTTTC.

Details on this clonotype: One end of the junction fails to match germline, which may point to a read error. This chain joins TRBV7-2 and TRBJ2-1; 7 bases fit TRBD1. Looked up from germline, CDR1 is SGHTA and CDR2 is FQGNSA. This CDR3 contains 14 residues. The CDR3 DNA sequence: TGTGCCAGCAGCTTAGATCTGACAGGGAATGAGGAAGCCTTC. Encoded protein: CASSLDLTGNEEAF.

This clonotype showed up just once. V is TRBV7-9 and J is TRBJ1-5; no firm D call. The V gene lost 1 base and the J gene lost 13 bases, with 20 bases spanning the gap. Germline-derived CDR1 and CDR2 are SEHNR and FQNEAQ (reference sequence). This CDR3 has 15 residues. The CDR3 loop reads CASSLGTARDQHQHF. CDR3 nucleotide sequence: TGTGCCAGCAGCTTAGGAACCGCCCGAGATCAGCATCAGCATTTT.

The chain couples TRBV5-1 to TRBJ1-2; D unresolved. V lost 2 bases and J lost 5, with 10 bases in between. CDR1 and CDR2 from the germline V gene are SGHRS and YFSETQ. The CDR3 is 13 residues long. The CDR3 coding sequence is TGCGCCAGCAGCTTCGGCGTCTCGTATGGCTACACCTTC. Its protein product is CASSFGVSYGYTF.

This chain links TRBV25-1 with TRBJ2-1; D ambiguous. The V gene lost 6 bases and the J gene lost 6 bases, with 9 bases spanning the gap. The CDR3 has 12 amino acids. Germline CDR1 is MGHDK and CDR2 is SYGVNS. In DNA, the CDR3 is TGTGCCAGCAGCACGCACCTCAATGAGCAGTTCTTC. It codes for CASSTHLNEQFF. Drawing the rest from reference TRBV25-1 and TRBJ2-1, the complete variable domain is EADIYQTPRYLVIGTGKKITLECSQTMGHDKMYWYQQDPGMELHLIHYSYGVNSTEKGDLSSESTVSRIRTEHFPLTLESARPSHTSQYLCASSTHLNEQFFGPGTRLTVL.

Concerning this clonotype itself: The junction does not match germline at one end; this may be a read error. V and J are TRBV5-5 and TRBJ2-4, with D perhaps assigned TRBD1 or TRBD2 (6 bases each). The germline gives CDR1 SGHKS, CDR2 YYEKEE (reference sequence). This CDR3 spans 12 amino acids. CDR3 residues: CASGLEGDIQYF. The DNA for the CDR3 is TGTGCCAGCGGCTTGGAGGGGGACATTCAGTACTTC.

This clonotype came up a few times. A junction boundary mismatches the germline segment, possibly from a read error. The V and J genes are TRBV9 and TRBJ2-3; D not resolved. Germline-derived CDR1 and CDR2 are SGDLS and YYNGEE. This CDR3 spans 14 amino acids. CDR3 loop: CASSVASDTQYLDF. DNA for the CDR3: TGTGCCAGCAGCGTAGCGTCAGATACGCAGTATCTTGATTTT. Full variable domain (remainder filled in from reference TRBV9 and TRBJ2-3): DSGVTQTPKHLITATGQRVTLRCSPRSGDLSVYWYQQSLDQGLQFLIQYYNGEERAKGNILERFSAQQFPDLHSELNLSSLELGDSALYFCASSVASDTQYLDFGPGTRLTVL.

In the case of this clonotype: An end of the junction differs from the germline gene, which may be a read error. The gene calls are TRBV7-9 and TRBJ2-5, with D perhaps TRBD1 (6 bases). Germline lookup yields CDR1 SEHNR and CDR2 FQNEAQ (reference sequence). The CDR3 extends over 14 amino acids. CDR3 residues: CATSRGSREETQYF. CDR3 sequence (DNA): TGTGCCACCAGCAGGGGCTCCAGAGAGGAGACCCAGTACTTC.

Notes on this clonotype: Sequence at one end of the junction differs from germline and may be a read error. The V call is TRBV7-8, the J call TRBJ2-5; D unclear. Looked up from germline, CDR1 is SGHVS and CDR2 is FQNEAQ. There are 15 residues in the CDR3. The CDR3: CASSVSPSPQETQYF. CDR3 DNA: TGCGCCAGCAGTGTTAGCCCCTCGCCCCAAGAGACCCAGTACTTC.

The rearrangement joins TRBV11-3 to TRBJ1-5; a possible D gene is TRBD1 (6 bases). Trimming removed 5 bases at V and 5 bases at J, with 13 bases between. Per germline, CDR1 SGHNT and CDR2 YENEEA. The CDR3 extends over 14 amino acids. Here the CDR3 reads CASSDGGQDQPQHF. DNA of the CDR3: TGTGCCAGCAGCGATGGGGGGCAAGATCAGCCCCAGCATTTT.

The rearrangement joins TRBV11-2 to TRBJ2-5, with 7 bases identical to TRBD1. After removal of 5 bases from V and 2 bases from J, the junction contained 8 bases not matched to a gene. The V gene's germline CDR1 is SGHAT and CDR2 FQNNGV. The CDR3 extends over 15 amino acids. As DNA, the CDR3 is TGTGCCAGCAGCAATATCGAGGGGGCTCAAGAGACCCAGTACTTC. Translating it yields CASSNIEGAQETQYF.

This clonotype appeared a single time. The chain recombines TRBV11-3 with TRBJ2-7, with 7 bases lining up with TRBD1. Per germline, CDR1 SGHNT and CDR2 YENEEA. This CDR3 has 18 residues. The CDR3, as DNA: TGCGCCAGCAGCCAAGGCCTTGCAGGGACAGCCCTTTCCTACGAGCAGTACGTC. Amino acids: CASSQGLAGTALSYEQYV.

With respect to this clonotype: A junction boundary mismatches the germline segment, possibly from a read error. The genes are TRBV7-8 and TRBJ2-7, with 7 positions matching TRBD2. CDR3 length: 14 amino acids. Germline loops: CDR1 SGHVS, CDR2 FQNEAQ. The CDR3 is CASNLTGGDYKQYF. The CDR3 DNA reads TGTGCCAGCAACTTAACGGGGGGTGACTACAAGCAGTACTTC.

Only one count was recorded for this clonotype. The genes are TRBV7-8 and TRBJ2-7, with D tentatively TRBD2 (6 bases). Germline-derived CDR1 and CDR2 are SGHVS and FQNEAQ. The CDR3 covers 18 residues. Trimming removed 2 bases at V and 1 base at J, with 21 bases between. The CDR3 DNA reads TGTGCCAGCAGCTTACAGGGAGGCGGCGAAGCGCAGTCCTACGAGCAGTACGTC. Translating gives CASSLQGGGEAQSYEQYV.

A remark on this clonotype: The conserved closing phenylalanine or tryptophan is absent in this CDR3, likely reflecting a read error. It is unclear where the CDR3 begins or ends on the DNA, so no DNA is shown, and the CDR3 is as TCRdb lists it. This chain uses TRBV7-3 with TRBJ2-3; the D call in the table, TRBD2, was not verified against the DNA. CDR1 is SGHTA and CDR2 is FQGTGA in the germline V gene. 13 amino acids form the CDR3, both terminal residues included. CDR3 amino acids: CASRSAGGDNNEQ.